Listed here is a single T cell receptor beta chain. No cognate antigen has been identified for it. It has no much larger one-base neighbor in the sample; base qualities were not kept. According to the germline V gene, CDR1 reads MGHRA and CDR2 reads YSYEKL. The CDR3 measures 19 amino acids from cysteine to phenylalanine. Just the 57-base CDR3 DNA is kept, in frame starting at base 1. Unmatched junction bases come to 9, with V trimmed by 4 bases and J by 1 base. Using the deep immunoSEQ assay, TCR CDR3 regions were amplified from genomic DNA by multiplex PCR. Extracted genomic DNA from each cell subset was spread evenly across all wells of several immunoSEQ 96-well plates, with each plate serving as a replicate. Each replicate PCR for sorted subsets received about 180 ng genomic DNA, equal to about 30,000 T cell genomes. The purified libraries were quantified using a Qubit 3.0 fluorometer, sized with a Bioanalyzer 2100, and then quantified again using the KAPA Library Quantification kit. Every immunoSEQ 96-well plate was sequenced on a separate single-read 150-cycle Illumina NextSeq 550 flow cell. Regarding the original processing steps: Because the immunoSEQ output held only junctional sequences and lacked quality scores, the filtering could not match the filtering applied to full-length reads. To assign V/J genes and CDR3, sequences were annotated against IMGT germline references using PyIR, a Python wrapper for IgBLAST v1.9. Any read was removed if the V/J assignment was weak (E-value above 1e-6), the CDR3 was missing, or the read contained stop codons, out-of-frame junctions, or ambiguous translated residues. V3J clonotypes were defined by identical inferred V gene, J gene, and CDR3 amino acid sequence. The percentage overlap between two repertoires was calculated by dividing the number of shared unique clonotypes by the size of the smaller repertoire. Richness of each repertoire was evaluated using RTK rarefaction, the Chao1 estimator, and Recon v2.1 estimates of unobserved clonotypes. For all TCRbeta clonotypes obtained by the gDNA method from several donors, generation probabilities were computed with OLGA. As stored in TCRdb, this immuneACCESS dataset retains in-frame rearrangements with V and J assigned. A fraction of the clones does not appear; measured against another copy, unresolved V genes explain less than half of the discrepancy, and the remainder lacks a known reason. The D gene and trimming were derived from the DNA, and the V and J assignments and clone size from that table. Counted in this sample were about 2,200,000 clones; about 92% of them appeared once. More than 1.5% of the sample comes from the top ten.

The entry originates in a study of shared clonotypes between healthy human individuals (dated by TCRdb to 2020 to 2022). Study-level background: The cohort included three men and a couple of women between 18 and 49 years of age. Per donor, leukapheresis produced somewhere between about 0.85 and 10 billion PBMCs. Blood TCR repertoires of about five healthy adults were deeply sequenced to estimate repertoire size and the extent of clonotype sharing between individuals. For each donor, CD4 naive and CD4 memory were each given three plates, CD8 naive was given two plates, and CD8 memory was given one plate. To increase sequencing depth and limit assay-specific biases, TCR repertoire library preparation and sequencing were carried out by different laboratories using diverse techniques.

CD8 naive samples consisted of CD45RO-negative cells that were positively selected for CCR7, yielding a CD45RA+CCR7+ population without TemRA cells. Donors were healthy HIV-negative adults with no recently reported acute infections or vaccinations. Only Caucasian adults living in Nashville, Tennessee, USA were represented among the donors. Blood was collected by leukapheresis, and PBMCs were isolated by Ficoll-Histopaque density gradient centrifugation and then cryopreserved in liquid nitrogen vapor phase. Purity and quantity of every magnetically sorted T cell population were checked by analytical flow cytometry. Each sorted fraction had its genomic DNA isolated and then quantified by UV absorbance on a Nanodrop 2000c. The research as a whole found: Estimated clonotype richness was generally larger for naive than for memory subsets. Pairwise subsampling led to the expectation that sequencing depth would affect the degree of clonotype sharing among donors. Compared with non-shared clonotypes, the clonotypes found in all four sorted-subset donors had higher generation probabilities. Because the study included only a small number of donors, the genetic and exposure-history diversity represented was limited. Incomplete sequencing was indicated by rarefaction of sorted-subset datasets, despite the large sequencing depth. Sampling was restricted to blood, and TCR repertoires in tissues likely differ from the TCR repertoires found in blood. Across four donors, around 5% of naive CD4, 3.5% of naive CD8, 2% to 2.5% of memory CD4, and under 0.45% of memory CD8 clonotypes were shared.

Rearrangement joined TRBV4-1 to TRBJ2-2, with 13 junctional bases fitting TRBD2. This receptor was taken from a man aged 18 to 29 in good health. Some clones in this sample may be carry-over from other donors' samples. The source material was naive CD8+ T cells from PBMCs. Explained via the paper, the cell subset or site label denotes: CD45RA+CCR7+. The nucleotides are TGCGCCAGCAGCCCTAGAGCCGGGACTAGCGGGGTGAACACCGGGGAGCTGTTTTTT. Its coded protein is CASSPRAGTSGVNTGELFF.